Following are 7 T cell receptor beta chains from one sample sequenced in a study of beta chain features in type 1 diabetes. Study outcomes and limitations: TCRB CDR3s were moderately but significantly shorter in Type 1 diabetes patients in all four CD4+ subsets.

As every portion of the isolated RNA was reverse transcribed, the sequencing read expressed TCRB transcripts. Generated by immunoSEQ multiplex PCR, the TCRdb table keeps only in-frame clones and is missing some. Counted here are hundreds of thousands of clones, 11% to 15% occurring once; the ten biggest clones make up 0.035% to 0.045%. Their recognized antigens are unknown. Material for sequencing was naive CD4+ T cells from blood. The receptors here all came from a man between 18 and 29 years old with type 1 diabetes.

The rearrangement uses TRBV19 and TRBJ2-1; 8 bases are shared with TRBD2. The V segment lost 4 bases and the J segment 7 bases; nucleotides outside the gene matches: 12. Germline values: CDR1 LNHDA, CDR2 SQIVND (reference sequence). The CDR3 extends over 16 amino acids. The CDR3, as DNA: TGTGCCAGTAGTACTCCTGAGCGGGGGTTCCGAAATGAGCAGTTCTTC. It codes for CASSTPERGFRNEQFF.

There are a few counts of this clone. The CDR3 nucleotides read TGTGCCAGCAGCGTAGAGCAAATCACCGGGGAGCTGTTTTTT. This codes for CASSVEQITGELFF. V gene TRBV9 combines with J gene TRBJ2-2; D gene uncertain. The germline CDR1 and CDR2 sequences are SGDLS and YYNGEE. Trimming cost V 0 bases and J 4 bases, with 7 bases left between them. The CDR3 is 14 residues long.

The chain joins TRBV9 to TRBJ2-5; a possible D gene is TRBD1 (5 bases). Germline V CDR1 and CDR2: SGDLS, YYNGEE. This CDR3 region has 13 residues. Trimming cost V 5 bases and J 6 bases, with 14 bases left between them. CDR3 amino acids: CASSMTVFQTQYF. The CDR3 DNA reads TGTGCCAGCAGTATGACAGTTTTTCAGACCCAGTACTTC. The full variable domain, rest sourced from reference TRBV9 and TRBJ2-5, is DSGVTQTPKHLITATGQRVTLRCSPRSGDLSVYWYQQSLDQGLQFLIQYYNGEERAKGNILERFSAQQFPDLHSELNLSSLELGDSALYFCASSMTVFQTQYFGPGTRLLVL.

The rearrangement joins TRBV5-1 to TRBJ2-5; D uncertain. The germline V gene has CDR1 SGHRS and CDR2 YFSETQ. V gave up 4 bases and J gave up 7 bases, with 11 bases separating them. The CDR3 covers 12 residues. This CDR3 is CASSLSPGTQYF. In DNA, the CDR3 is TGCGCCAGCAGCCTCAGTCCGGGGACCCAGTACTTC.

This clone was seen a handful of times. The CDR3 loop reads CATLYPYEQYF. The CDR3 DNA reads TGTGCCACTCTGTATCCCTACGAGCAGTACTTC. V is TRBV19 and J is TRBJ2-7; D unresolved. V gave up 10 bases and J gave up 2 bases, with 9 bases separating them. This CDR3 has 11 residues. Germline-derived CDR1 and CDR2 are LNHDA and SQIVND (reference sequence).

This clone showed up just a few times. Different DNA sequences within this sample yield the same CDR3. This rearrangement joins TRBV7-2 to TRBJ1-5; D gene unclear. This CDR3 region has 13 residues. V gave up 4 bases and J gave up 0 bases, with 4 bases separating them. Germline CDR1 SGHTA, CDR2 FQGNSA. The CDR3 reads CASSSYSNQPQHF. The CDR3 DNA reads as TGTGCCAGCAGCTCCTATAGCAATCAGCCCCAGCATTTT.

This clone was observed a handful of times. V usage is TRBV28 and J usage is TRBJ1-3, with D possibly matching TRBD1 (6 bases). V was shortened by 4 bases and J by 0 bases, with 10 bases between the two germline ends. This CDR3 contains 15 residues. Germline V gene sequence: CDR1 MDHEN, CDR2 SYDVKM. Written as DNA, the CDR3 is TGTGCCAGCAGTTCGGACAGAAACTCTGGAAACACCATATATTTT. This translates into CASSSDRNSGNTIYF.